This TCR beta chain was obtained from a study of T cell responses to AZD1222 COVID-19 vaccine. As for the study in general: Pooled in the analysis were second doses at about 4 or about 12 weeks.

Assay: immunoSEQ multiplex PCR; the TCRdb copy retains only in-frame clones and omits some. The sample shows about 140,000 clones, 75% to 95% of them seen only once. Study conclusions and caveats: White British donors predominated, females outnumbered males, and clonal diversity was possibly underestimated.

The V end lost 4 bases, the J end lost 6 bases, and 10 bases lay between the germline ends. The germline V gene has CDR1 MDHEN and CDR2 SYDVKM. The CDR3 covers 13 residues. As to this clone: Its antigen is not identified.

The clonotype comes from an adult in good health. The source material was peripheral blood, sampled on day 0 of AZD1222 vaccination. The rearrangement links TRBV28 to TRBJ2-1; D might be TRBD1 or TRBD2, each matching 5 bases. CDR3 residues: CASSWGTSNEQFF. CDR3 bases: TGTGCCAGCAGTTGGGGGACGAGCAATGAGCAGTTCTTC.